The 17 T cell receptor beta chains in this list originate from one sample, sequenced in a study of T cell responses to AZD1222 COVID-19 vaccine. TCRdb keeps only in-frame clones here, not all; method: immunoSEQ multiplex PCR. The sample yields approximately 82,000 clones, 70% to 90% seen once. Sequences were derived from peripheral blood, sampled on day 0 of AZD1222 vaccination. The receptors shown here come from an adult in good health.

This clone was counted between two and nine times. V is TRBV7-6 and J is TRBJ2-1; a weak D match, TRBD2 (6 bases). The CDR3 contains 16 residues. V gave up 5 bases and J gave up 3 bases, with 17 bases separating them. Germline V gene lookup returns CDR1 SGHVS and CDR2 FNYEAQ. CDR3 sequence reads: CASSLQGGARYNEQFF. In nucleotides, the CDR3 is TGTGCCAGCAGCCTTCAGGGCGGGGCCCGCTACAATGAGCAGTTCTTC.

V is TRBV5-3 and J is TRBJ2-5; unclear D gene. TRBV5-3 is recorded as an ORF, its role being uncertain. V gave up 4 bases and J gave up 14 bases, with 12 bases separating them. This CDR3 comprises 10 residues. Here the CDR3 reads CARSPRYFYF. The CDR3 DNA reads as TGTGCCAGAAGCCCCAGGTATTTTTACTTC.

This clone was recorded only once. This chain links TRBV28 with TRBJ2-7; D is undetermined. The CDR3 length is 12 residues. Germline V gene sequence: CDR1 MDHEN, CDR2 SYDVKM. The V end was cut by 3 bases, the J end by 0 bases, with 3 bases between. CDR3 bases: TGTGCCAGCAGTTTGGCCTCCTACGAGCAGTACTTC. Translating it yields CASSLASYEQYF.

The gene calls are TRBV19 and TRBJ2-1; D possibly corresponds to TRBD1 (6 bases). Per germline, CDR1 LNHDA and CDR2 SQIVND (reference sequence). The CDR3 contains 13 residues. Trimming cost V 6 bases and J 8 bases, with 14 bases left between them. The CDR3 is CASSGTPWDEQFF. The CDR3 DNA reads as TGTGCCAGTAGCGGGACACCTTGGGATGAGCAGTTCTTC.

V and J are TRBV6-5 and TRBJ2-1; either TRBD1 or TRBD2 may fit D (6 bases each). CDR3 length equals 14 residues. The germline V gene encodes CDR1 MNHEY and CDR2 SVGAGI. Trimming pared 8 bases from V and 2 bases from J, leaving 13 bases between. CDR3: CASQPGAAYNEQFF. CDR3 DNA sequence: TGTGCCAGCCAACCGGGGGCTGCCTACAATGAGCAGTTCTTC.

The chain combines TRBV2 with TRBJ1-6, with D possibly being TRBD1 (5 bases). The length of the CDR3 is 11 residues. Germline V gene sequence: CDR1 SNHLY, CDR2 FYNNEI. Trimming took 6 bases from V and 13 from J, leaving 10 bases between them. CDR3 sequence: CASSNTGPLHF. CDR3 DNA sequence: TGTGCCAGCAGCAACACAGGTCCCCTCCACTTT.

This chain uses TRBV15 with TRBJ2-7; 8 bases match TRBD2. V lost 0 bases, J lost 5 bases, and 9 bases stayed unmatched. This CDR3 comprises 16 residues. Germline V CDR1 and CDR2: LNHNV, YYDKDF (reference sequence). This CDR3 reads CATSRDAAGGVNEQYF. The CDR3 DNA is TGTGCCACCAGCAGAGACGCGGCGGGGGGCGTGAACGAGCAGTACTTC.

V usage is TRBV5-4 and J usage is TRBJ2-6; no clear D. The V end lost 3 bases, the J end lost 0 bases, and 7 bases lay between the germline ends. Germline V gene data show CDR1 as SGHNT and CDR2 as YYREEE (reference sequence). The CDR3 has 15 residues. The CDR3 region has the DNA TGTGCCAGCAGCTCCCCCGACTCTGGGGCCAACGTCCTGACTTTC. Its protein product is CASSSPDSGANVLTF.

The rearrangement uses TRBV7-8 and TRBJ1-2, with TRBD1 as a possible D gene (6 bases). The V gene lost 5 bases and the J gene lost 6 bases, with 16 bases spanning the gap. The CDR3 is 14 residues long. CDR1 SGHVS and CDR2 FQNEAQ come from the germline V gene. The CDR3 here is CASSQNQGLHGYTF. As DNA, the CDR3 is TGTGCCAGCAGCCAAAATCAGGGGCTGCATGGCTACACCTTC.

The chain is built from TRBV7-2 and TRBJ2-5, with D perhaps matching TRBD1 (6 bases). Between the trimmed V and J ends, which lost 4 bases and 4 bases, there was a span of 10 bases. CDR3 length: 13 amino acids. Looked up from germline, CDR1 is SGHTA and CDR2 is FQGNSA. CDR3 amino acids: CASSSIRGETQYF. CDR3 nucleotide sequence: TGTGCCAGCAGCTCCATCAGGGGAGAGACCCAGTACTTC.

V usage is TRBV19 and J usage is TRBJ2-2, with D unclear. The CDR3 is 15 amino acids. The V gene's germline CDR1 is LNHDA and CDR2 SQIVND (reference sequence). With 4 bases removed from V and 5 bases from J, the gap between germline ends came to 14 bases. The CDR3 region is CASSKSFPRTGELFF. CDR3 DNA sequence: TGTGCCAGTAGTAAGTCCTTTCCCAGAACCGGGGAGCTGTTTTTT.

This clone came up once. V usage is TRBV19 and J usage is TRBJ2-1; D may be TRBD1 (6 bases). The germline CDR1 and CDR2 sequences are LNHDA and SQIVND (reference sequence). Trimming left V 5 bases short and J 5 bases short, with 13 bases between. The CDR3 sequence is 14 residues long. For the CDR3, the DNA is TGTGCCAGTAGTGTCCGGGACATGGACAATGAGCAGTTCTTC. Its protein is CASSVRDMDNEQFF.

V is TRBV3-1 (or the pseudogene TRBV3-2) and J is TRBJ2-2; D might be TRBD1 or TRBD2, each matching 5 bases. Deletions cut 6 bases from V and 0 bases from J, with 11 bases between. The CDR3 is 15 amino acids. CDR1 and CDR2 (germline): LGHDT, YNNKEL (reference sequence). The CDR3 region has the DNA TGTGCCAGCAGACCGGGGCTCTCGAACACCGGGGAGCTGTTTTTT. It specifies CASRPGLSNTGELFF.

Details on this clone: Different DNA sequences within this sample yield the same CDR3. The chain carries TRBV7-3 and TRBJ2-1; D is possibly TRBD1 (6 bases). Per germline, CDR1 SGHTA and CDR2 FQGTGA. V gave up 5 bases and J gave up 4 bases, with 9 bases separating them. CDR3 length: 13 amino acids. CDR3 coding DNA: TGTGCCAGCAGCCTCGGACAGTACAATGAGCAGTTCTTC. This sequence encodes CASSLGQYNEQFF.

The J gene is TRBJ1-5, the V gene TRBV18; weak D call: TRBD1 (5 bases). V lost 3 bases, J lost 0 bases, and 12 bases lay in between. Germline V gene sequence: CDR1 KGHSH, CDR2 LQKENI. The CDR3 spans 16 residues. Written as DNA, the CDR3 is TGTGCCAGCTCACCCCCAGGGACGCGTAGCAATCAGCCCCAGCATTTT. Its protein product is CASSPPGTRSNQPQHF.

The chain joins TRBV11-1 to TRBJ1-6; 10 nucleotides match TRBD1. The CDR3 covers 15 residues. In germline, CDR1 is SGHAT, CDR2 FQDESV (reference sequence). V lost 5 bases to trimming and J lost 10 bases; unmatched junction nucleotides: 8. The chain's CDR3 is CASSLQTGGGSPLHF. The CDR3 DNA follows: TGTGCCAGCAGCCTACAGACAGGGGGCGGATCACCCCTCCACTTT.

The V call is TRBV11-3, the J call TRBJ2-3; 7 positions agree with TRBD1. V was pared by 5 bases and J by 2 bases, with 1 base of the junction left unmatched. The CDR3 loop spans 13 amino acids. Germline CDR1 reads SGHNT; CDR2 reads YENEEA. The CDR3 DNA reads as TGTGCCAGCAGCAGGGGGCCCACAGATACGCAGTATTTT. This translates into CASSRGPTDTQYF.